This T cell receptor (beta chain) is from a study of T cells in Graves' hyperthyroidism and ophthalmopathy. General observations from the study: Most thyroid clonotypes expanded above 0.001 appeared in blood too.

The source material, RNA transcripts, was used to amplify TCR beta CDR3 regions. RT-PCR in the first round (using the HTBI primer set) targeted the TCR CDR3. MiXCR, run by TCRdb on the multiplex PCR reads, gives a single entry per CDR3 protein. The table shows roughly 380,000 distinct CDR3 sequences, with about 13% occurring only once. Only one count was recorded for this clonotype. Its antigen is unknown. Material: blood. The receptor's source is a woman aged 18-35 years with Graves' hyperthyroidism.

The CDR3 DNA reads TGCGCCAGCAGTAGACAGGTTTCCAATGAGCAGTTCTTC. It translates to CASSRQVSNEQFF. The V gene is TRBV10-1, the J gene TRBJ2-1, with D possibly matching TRBD1 (6 bases). CDR3 size: 13 residues. Germline V gene lookup returns CDR1 WNHNN and CDR2 SYGVQD (reference sequence). V was shortened by 5 bases and J by 6 bases, with 11 bases between the two germline ends.